This T cell receptor (beta chain) came from a study of blood T cell repertoires in COVID-19. Study details: Samples of COVID-19 (acute and convalescent) were obtained from the United States, Italy and Spain. T cells, B-cell-depleted T cells, or PBMCs provided the cDNA or gDNA that served as material.

Generated by immunoSEQ multiplex PCR, the TCRdb table keeps only in-frame clones and is missing some. The data hold over 150,000 clones, with roughly nine tenths observed a single time. The CDR3 length is 13 residues. Germline CDR1 and CDR2: SGHAT and FQNNGV. Trimming pared 1 base from V and 0 bases from J, leaving 3 bases between. The genes are TRBV11-2 and TRBJ1-1; D unclear. Sequencing was done on a sample of peripheral blood. This sequence originates from a man aged 50-60 years with acute or convalescent COVID-19. The CDR3 reads CASSLAVNTEAFF. The CDR3 nucleotides are TGTGCCAGCAGCTTAGCTGTGAACACTGAAGCTTTCTTT.